The present entry profiles one T cell receptor beta chain with its context. Its target is unknown. The germline V gene encodes CDR1 WNHNN and CDR2 SYGVQD (reference sequence). This CDR3 comprises 15 residues. The V end lost 4 bases, the J end lost 0 bases, and 10 bases lay between the germline ends. This specimen belongs to a study of a mutant IDH1 vaccine in newly diagnosed glioma. Time point meaning: week 23, last vaccination. Vaccination used 300 ug of mutant IDH1 20-mer peptide per dose, with topical imiquimod. Profiled with immunoSEQ multiplex PCR; TCRdb holds only in-frame clones, not every one. The sample has approximately 79,000 clones, around 85% seen once; the top ten hold roughly 0.81%.

This sequence originates from a woman between 45 and 60 years old with glioma. The rearrangement joins TRBV10-1 to TRBJ1-5; D perhaps matches TRBD1 (6 bases). The starting material was PBMCs, obtained from a glioma patient whose treatment included an IDH1 peptide vaccine. The DNA for the CDR3 is TGCGCCAGCAGTGGAAGGGGGTATAGCAATCAGCCCCAGCATTTT. Residues: CASSGRGYSNQPQHF.